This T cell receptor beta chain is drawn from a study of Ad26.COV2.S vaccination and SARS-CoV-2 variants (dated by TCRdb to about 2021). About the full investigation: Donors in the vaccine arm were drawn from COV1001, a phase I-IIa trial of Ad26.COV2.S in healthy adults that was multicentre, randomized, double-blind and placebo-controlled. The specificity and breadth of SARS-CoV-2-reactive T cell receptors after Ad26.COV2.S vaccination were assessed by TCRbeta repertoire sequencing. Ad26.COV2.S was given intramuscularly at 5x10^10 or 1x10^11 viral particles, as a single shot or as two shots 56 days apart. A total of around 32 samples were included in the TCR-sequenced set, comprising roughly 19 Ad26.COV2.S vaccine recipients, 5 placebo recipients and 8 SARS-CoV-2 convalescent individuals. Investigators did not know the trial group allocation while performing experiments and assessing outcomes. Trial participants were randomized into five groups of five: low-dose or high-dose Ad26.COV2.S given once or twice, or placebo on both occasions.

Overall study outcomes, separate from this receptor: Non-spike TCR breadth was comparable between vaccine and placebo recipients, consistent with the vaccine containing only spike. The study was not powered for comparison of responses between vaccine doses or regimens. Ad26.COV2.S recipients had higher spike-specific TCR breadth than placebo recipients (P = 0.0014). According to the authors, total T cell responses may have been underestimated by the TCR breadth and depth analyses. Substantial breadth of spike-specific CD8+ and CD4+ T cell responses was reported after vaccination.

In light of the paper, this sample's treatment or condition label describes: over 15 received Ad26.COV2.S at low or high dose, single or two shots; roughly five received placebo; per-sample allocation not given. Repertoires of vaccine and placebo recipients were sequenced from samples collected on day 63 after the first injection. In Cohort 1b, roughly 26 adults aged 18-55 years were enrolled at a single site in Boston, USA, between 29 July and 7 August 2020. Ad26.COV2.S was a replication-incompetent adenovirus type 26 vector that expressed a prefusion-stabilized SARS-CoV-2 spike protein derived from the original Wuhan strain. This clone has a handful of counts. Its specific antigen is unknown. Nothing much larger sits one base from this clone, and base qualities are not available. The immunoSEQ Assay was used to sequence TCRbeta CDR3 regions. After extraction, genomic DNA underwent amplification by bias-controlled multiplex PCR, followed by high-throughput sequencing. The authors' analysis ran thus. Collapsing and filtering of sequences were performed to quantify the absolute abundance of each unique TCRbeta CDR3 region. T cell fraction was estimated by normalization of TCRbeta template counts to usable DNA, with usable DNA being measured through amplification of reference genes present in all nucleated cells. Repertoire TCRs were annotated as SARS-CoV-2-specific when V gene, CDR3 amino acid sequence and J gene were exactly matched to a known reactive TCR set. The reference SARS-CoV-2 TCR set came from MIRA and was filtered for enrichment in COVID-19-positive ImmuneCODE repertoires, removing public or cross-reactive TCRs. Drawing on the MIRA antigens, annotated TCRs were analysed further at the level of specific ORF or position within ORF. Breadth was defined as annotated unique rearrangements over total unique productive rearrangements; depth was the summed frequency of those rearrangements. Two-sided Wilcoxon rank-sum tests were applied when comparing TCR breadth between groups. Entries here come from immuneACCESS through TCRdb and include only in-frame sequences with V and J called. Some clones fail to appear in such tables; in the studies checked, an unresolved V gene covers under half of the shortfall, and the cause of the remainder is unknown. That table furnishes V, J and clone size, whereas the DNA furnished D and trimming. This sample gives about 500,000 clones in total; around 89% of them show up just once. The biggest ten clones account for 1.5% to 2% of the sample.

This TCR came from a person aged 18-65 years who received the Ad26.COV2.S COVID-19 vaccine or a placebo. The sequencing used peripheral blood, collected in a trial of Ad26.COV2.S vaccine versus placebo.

The nucleotides read TGTGCCACCAGCAGGGGACAGCGCGACACTGAAGCTTTCTTT. This codes for CATSRGQRDTEAFF. The chain joins TRBV15 to TRBJ1-1, with TRBD1 matching 7 junction bases. The germline V gene (reference sequence) gives CDR1 as LNHNV and CDR2 as YYDKDF. The CDR3 covers 14 residues, taking in both the cysteine and the phenylalanine. Here the CDR3 DNA is all that survives: 42 bases in frame from base 1. Here V drops 3 bases and J drops 3 bases, and the junction holds 4 bases not matched to any gene.